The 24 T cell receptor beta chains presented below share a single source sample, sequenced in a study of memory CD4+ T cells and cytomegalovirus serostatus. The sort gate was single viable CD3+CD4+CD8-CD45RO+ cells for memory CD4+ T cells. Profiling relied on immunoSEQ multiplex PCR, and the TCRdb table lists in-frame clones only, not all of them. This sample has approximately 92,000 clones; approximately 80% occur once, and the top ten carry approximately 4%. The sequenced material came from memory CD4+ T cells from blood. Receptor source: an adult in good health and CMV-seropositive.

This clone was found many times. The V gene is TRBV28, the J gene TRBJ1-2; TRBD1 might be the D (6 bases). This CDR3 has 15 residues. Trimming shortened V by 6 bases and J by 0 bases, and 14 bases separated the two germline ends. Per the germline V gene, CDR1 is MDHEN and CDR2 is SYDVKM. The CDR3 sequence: CASRPAGTPNYGYTF. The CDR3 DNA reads TGTGCCAGCAGACCTGCCGGGACACCTAACTATGGCTACACCTTC.

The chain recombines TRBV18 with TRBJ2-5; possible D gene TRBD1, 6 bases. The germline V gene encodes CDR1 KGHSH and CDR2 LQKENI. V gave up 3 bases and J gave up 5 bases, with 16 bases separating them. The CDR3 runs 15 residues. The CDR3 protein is CASSPRRTDPETQYF. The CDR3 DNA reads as TGTGCCAGCTCACCGAGACGGACAGATCCGGAGACCCAGTACTTC. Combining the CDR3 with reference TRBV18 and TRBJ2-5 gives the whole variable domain NAGVMQNPRHLVRRRGQEARLRCSPMKGHSHVYWYRQLPEEGLKFMVYLQKENIIDESGMPKERFSAEFPKEGPSILRIQQVVRGDSAAYFCASSPRRTDPETQYFGPGTRLLVL.

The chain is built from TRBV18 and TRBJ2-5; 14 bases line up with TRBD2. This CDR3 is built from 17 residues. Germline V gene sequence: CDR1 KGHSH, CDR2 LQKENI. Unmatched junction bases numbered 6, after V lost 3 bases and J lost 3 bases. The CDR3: CASSPGTSGSGEETQYF. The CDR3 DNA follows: TGTGCCAGCTCACCGGGGACTAGCGGGAGTGGCGAAGAGACCCAGTACTTC.

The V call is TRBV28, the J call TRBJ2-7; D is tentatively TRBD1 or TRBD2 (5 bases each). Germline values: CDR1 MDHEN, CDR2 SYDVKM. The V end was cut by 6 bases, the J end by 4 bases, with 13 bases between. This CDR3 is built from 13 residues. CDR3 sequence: CASRTGAGYEQYF. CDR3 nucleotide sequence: TGTGCCAGCAGAACTGGGGCGGGTTACGAGCAGTACTTC.

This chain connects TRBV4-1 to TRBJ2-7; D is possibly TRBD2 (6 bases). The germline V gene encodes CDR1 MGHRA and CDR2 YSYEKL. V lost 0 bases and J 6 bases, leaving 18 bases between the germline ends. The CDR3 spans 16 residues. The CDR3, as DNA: TGCGCCAGCAGCCAAGAATGGGGGGATGGCGGTTCCGAGCAGTACTTC. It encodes CASSQEWGDGGSEQYF.

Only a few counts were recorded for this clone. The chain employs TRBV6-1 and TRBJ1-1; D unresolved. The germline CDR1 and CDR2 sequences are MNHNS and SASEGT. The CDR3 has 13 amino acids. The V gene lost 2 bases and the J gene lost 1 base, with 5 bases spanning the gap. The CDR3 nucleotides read TGTGCCAGCAGTGAATTGGGGAACACTGAAGCTTTCTTT. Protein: CASSELGNTEAFF.

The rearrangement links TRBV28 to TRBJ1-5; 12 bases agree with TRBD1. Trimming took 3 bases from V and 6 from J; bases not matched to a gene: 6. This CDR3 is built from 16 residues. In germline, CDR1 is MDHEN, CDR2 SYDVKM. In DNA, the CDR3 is TGTGCCAGCAGTTTGTGGGGACAGGGGGCGATTCAGCCCCAGCATTTT. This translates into CASSLWGQGAIQPQHF.

The DNA of the CDR3 is TGCAGCCTCACGGGACAGGGCACTAACTACGAGCAGTACTTC. Its protein product is CSLTGQGTNYEQYF. The genes are TRBV29-1 and TRBJ2-7; 9 nucleotides match TRBD1. The junction had 11 bases not matched to a gene; V was cut back by 8 bases and J by 3 bases. From germline, CDR1 is SQVTM and CDR2 ANQGSEA. The CDR3 runs to 14 residues.

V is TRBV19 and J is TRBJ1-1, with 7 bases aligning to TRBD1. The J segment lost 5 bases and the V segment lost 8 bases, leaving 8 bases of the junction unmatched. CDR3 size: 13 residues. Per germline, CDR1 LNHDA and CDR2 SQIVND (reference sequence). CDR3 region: CASLPTGYTEAFF. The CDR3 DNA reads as TGTGCCAGTCTACCGACAGGGTATACTGAAGCTTTCTTT.

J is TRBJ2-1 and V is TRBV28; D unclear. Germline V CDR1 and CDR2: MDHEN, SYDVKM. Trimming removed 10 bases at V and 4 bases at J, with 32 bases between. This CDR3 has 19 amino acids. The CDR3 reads CAKYPELRLGPKKYNEQFF. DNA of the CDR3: TGTGCCAAATACCCTGAGCTTCGTCTTGGACCTAAAAAGTACAATGAGCAGTTCTTC.

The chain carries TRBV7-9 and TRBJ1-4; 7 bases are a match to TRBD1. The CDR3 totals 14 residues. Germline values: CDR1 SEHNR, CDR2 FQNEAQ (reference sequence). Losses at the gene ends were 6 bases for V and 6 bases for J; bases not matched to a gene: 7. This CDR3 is CASSSRQGDEKLFF. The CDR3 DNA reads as TGTGCCAGCAGTTCTAGACAGGGTGATGAAAAACTGTTTTTT.

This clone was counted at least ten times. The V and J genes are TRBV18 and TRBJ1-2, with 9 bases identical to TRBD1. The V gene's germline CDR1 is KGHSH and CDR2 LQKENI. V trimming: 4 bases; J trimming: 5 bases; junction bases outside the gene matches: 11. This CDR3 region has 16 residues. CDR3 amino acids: CASSQATGTGTYGYTF. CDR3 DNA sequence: TGTGCCAGCTCACAAGCCACCGGGACAGGGACGTATGGCTACACCTTC.

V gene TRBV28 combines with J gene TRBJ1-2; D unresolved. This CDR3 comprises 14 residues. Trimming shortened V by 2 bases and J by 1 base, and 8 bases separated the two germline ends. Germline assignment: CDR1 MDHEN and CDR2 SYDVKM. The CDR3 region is CASSLISRNYGYTF. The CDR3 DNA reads TGTGCCAGCAGTTTAATCTCACGTAACTATGGCTACACCTTC.

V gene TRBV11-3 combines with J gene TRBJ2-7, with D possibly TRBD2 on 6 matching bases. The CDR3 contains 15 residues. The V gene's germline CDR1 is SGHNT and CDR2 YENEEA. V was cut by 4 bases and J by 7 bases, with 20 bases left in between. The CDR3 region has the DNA TGTGCCAGCAGCTCGGGGGTGGTTTCATTTCCGGAGCAGTACTTC. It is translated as CASSSGVVSFPEQYF.

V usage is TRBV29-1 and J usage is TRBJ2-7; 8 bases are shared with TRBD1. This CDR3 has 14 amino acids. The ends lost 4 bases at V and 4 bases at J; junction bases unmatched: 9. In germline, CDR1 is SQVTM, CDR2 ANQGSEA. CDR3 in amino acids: CSVVPGQGGYEQYF. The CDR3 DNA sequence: TGCAGCGTTGTACCCGGACAGGGCGGATACGAGCAGTACTTC.

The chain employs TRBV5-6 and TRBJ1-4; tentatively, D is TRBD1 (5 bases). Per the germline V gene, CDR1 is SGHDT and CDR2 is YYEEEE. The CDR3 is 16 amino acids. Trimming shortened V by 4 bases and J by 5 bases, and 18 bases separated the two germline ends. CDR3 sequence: CASSALGAGANEKLFF. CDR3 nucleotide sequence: TGTGCCAGCAGCGCCCTCGGGGCGGGCGCAAATGAAAAACTGTTTTTT.

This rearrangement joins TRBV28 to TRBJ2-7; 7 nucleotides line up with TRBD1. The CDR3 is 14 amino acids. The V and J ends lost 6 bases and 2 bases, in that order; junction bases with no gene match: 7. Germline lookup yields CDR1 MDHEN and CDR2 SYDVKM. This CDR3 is CASSTPGTAYEQYF. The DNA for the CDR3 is TGTGCCAGCAGCACACCCGGGACAGCCTACGAGCAGTACTTC. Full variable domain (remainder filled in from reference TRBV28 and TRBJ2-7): DVKVTQSSRYLVKRTGEKVFLECVQDMDHENMFWYRQDPGLGLRLIYFSYDVKMKEKGDIPEGYSVSREKKERFSLILESASTNQTSMYLCASSTPGTAYEQYFGPGTRLTVT.

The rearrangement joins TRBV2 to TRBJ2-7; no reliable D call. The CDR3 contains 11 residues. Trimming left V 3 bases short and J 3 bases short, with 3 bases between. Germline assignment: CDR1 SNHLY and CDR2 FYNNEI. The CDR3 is CASSEDYEQYF. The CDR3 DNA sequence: TGTGCCAGCAGTGAGGACTACGAGCAGTACTTC.

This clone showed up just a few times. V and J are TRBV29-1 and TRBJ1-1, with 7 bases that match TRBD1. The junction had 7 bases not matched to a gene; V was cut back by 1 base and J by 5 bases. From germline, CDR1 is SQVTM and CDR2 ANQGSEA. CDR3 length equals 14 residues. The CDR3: CSVEARAGGTEAFF. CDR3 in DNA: TGCAGCGTTGAAGCAAGGGCAGGGGGGACTGAAGCTTTCTTT.

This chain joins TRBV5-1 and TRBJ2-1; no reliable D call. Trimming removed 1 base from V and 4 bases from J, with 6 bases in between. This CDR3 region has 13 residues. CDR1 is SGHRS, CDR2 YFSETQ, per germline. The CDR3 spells CASSLSGYNEQFF. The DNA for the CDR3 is TGCGCCAGCAGCTTGTCTGGATACAATGAGCAGTTCTTC.

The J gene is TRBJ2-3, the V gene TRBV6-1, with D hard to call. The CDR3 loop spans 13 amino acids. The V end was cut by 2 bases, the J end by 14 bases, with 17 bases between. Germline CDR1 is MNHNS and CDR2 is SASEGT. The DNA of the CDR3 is TGTGCCAGCAGTGAAAACGAACTTCTTACCGCGTATTTT. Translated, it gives CASSENELLTAYF.

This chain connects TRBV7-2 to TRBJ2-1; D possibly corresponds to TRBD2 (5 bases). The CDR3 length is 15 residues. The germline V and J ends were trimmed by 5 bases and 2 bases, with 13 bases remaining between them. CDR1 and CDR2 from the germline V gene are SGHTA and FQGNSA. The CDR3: CASSPVRGPYNEQFF. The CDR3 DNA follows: TGTGCCAGCAGCCCAGTACGAGGGCCCTACAATGAGCAGTTCTTC.

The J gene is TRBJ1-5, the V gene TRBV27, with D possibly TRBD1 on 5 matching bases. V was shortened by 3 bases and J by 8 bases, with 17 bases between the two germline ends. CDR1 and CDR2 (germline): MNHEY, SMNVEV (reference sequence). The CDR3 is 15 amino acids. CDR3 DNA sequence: TGTGCCAGCAGTTTCCGGACACCTTTATTGGAGCCCCAGCATTTT. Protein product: CASSFRTPLLEPQHF.

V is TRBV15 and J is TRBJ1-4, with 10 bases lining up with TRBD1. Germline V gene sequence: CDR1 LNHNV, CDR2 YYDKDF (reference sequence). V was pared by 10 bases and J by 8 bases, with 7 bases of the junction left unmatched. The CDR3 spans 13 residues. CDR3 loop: CAIARDRGEKLFF. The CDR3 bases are TGTGCCATCGCCCGGGACAGGGGAGAAAAACTGTTTTTT. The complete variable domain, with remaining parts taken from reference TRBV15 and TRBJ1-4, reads DAMVIQNPRYQVTQFGKPVTLSCSQTLNHNVMYWYQQKSSQAPKLLFHYYDKDFNNEADTPDNFQSRRPNTSFCFLDIRSPGLGDTAMYLCAIARDRGEKLFFGSGTQLSVL.